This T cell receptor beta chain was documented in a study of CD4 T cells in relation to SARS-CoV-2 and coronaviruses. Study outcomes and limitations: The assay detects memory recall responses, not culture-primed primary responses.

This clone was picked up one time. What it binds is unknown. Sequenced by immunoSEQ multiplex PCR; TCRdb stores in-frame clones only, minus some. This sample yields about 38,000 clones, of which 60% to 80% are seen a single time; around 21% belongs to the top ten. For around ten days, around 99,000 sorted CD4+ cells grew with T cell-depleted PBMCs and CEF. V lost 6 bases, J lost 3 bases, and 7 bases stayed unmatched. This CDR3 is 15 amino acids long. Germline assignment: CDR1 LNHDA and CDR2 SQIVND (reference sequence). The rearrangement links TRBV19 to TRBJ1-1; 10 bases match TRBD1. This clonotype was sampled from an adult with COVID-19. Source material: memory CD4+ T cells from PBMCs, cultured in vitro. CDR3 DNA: TGTGCCAGTAGGAAAGCCGGGACAGGGGACACTGAAGCTTTCTTT. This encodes CASRKAGTGDTEAFF.